The 16 T cell receptor beta chains below were found in one sample sequenced in a study of blood T cell repertoires in COVID-19. Method: immunoSEQ multiplex PCR; TCRdb's copy keeps in-frame clones and lacks some. The sample has 95,000 to 120,000 clones, more than 80% seen once. The sample taken for sequencing was peripheral blood. These receptors all come from a woman aged 55-69 years with COVID-19, enrolled during active disease.

The rearrangement links TRBV7-6 to TRBJ1-1; D perhaps matches TRBD1 (5 bases). V was clipped by 0 bases and J by 1 base, with 12 bases between them. Germline V CDR1 and CDR2: SGHVS, FNYEAQ. The CDR3 loop spans 16 amino acids. CDR3 nucleotide sequence: TGTGCCAGCAGCTTAGCGCTCCAGGGTTGGAACACTGAAGCTTTCTTT. Protein: CASSLALQGWNTEAFF.

J is TRBJ1-1 and V is TRBV5-1; no clear D. The V end was cut by 3 bases, the J end by 5 bases, with 14 bases between. From germline, CDR1 is SGHRS and CDR2 YFSETQ. This CDR3 is 14 amino acids long. The CDR3 nucleotides are TGCGCCAGCAGCTCCCCCGGGGTCGGGACTGAAGCTTTCTTT. Encoded protein: CASSSPGVGTEAFF.

A note on this clone: A much larger clone sits a single nucleotide away, making a read error possible. The chain is built from TRBV5-4 and TRBJ1-1; D ambiguous. V gave up 2 bases and J gave up 1 base, with 6 bases separating them. Germline V lookup: CDR1 SGHNT, CDR2 YYREEE (reference sequence). This CDR3 is 13 amino acids long. In DNA, the CDR3 is TGTGCCAGCAGCTTAGCCGCGAACACTGAAGCTTTCTTT. This encodes CASSLAANTEAFF.

This chain connects TRBV9 to TRBJ2-3; 10 bases line up with TRBD2. The germline CDR1 and CDR2 sequences are SGDLS and YYNGEE. After removal of 0 bases from V and 2 bases from J, the junction contained 3 bases not matched to a gene. The CDR3 loop spans 16 amino acids. CDR3 DNA sequence: TGTGCCAGCAGCGTAGTAAGCGGGGGGGTCACAGATACGCAGTATTTT. Residues: CASSVVSGGVTDTQYF. Supplemented by reference TRBV9 and TRBJ2-3, the full variable domain reads DSGVTQTPKHLITATGQRVTLRCSPRSGDLSVYWYQQSLDQGLQFLIQYYNGEERAKGNILERFSAQQFPDLHSELNLSSLELGDSALYFCASSVVSGGVTDTQYFGPGTRLTVL.

The chain recombines TRBV7-9 with TRBJ1-1; D unresolved. The germline V and J ends were trimmed by 3 bases and 3 bases, with 8 bases remaining between them. Germline loops: CDR1 SEHNR, CDR2 FQNEAQ (reference sequence). The CDR3 consists of 13 residues. The CDR3 DNA follows: TGTGCCAGCAGCTTCTCGCTAGACACTGAAGCTTTCTTT. Protein: CASSFSLDTEAFF.

The V and J genes are TRBV19 and TRBJ1-5; TRBD1 matches 10 bases. Per the germline V gene, CDR1 is LNHDA and CDR2 is SQIVND (reference sequence). CDR3 length: 14 residues. V gave up 10 bases and J gave up 2 bases; unmatched junction bases: 5. CDR3 protein: CATRGTGGNQPQHF. CDR3 nucleotides: TGTGCCACCCGCGGGACAGGGGGCAATCAGCCCCAGCATTTT.

This clone appeared a few times. This chain's CDR3 is CASSLPQGQGGFAEQYF. The CDR3 region has the DNA TGTGCCAGCAGCTTGCCGCAAGGACAGGGGGGATTTGCCGAGCAGTACTTC. V and J are TRBV7-9 and TRBJ2-7; TRBD1 matches at 10 bases. Trimming at V came to 3 bases and at J to 6 bases, leaving 14 bases not matched to a gene. The germline CDR1 and CDR2 sequences are SEHNR and FQNEAQ (reference sequence). This CDR3 has 17 amino acids.

The chain employs TRBV11-2 and TRBJ2-6; D is unclear. The CDR3 is made up of 15 amino acids. The V gene lost 0 bases and the J gene lost 0 bases, with 3 bases spanning the gap. Germline CDR1 SGHAT, CDR2 FQNNGV. Here the CDR3 reads CASSLDSSGANVLTF. The CDR3 coding sequence is TGTGCCAGCAGCTTAGACAGCTCTGGGGCCAACGTCCTGACTTTC.

This clone was picked up one time. CDR3 loop: CASRYSDRMNTEAFF. The CDR3 nucleotides are TGTGCCAGCCGCTACTCAGACAGAATGAACACTGAAGCTTTCTTT. The V and J genes are TRBV5-4 and TRBJ1-1; possibly TRBD1 for D (5 bases). This CDR3 contains 15 residues. Trimming removed 7 bases from V and 0 bases from J, with 16 bases in between. The germline CDR1 and CDR2 sequences are SGHNT and YYREEE (reference sequence).

This clone came up a few times. This chain links TRBV7-2 with TRBJ2-1, with TRBD1 identical over 12 bases. The germline CDR1 and CDR2 sequences are SGHTA and FQGNSA. V lost 3 bases and J lost 6; bases outside the gene matches: 9. The CDR3 contains 17 residues. CDR3 protein: CASSFRKGQGASNEQFF. The CDR3 region has the DNA TGTGCCAGCAGCTTTCGGAAGGGACAGGGGGCAAGCAATGAGCAGTTCTTC.

This chain uses TRBV4-2 with TRBJ1-2, with D perhaps matching TRBD1 (5 bases). The V gene's germline CDR1 is LGHNA and CDR2 YNFKEQ. The CDR3 runs to 16 residues. V was cut by 4 bases and J by 4 bases, with 19 bases left in between. The CDR3 loop reads CASSPRPPLDSYGYTF. The CDR3, as DNA: TGTGCCAGCAGCCCCCGGCCCCCATTAGACAGCTATGGCTACACCTTC.

V usage is TRBV19 and J usage is TRBJ1-2, with D hard to call. CDR3 length: 13 residues. V was pared by 6 bases and J by 4 bases, with 12 bases between. Germline V CDR1 and CDR2: LNHDA, SQIVND (reference sequence). CDR3 DNA: TGTGCCAGTAGCCCCACAGAAGTCTATGGCTACACCTTC. Its translation is CASSPTEVYGYTF.

The chain links TRBV28 to TRBJ1-2; D gene unclear. CDR3 length equals 10 residues. From germline, CDR1 is MDHEN and CDR2 SYDVKM. The V and J ends lost 6 bases and 5 bases respectively, with 4 bases between them. CDR3 DNA: TGTGCCAGCAGCCGTTATGGCTACACCTTC. It encodes CASSRYGYTF.

V gene TRBV2 combines with J gene TRBJ1-4; 7 bases are shared with TRBD1. Germline lookup yields CDR1 SNHLY and CDR2 FYNNEI. The CDR3 covers 15 residues. The junction had 6 bases not matched to a gene; V was cut back by 3 bases and J by 5 bases. CDR3 amino acids: CASSDPGTANEKLFF. Written as DNA, the CDR3 is TGTGCCAGCAGTGACCCCGGGACAGCAAATGAAAAACTGTTTTTT.

The rearrangement joins TRBV6-6 to TRBJ2-5; TRBD2 agrees at 8 bases. V lost 4 bases, J lost 2 bases, and 9 bases stayed unmatched. The CDR3 extends over 16 amino acids. CDR1 is MNHNY and CDR2 is SVGAGI in the germline V gene (reference sequence). In DNA form, the CDR3 reads TGTGCCAGCAGTTCCGGGGAAGCGGGGGAGCAAGAGACCCAGTACTTC. It yields the protein CASSSGEAGEQETQYF.

The V and J genes are TRBV10-2 and TRBJ1-1, with D maybe TRBD1 (5 bases). The germline CDR1 and CDR2 sequences are WSHSY and SAAADI. The CDR3 runs 12 residues. Trimming left V 8 bases short and J 10 bases short, with 17 bases between. CDR3 sequence (DNA): TGCGCCAGCGGAGGGGACGCCACCTTAGCTTTCTTT. Translation gives CASGGDATLAFF.